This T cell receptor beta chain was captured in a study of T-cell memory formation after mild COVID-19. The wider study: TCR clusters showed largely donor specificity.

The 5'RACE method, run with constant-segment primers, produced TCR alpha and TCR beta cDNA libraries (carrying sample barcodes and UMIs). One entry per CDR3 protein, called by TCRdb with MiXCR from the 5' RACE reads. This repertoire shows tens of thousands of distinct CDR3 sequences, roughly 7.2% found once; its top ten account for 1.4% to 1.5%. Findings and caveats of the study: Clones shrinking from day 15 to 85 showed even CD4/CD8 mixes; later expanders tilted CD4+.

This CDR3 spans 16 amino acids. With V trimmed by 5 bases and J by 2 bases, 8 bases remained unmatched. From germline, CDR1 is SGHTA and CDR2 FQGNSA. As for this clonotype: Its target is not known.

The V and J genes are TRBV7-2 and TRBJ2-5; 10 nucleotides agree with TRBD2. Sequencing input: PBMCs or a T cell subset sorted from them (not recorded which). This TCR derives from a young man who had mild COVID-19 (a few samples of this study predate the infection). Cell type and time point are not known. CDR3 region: CASSPPAGGIQETQYF. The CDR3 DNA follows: TGTGCCAGCAGCCCTCCAGCGGGGGGGATACAAGAGACCCAGTACTTC.